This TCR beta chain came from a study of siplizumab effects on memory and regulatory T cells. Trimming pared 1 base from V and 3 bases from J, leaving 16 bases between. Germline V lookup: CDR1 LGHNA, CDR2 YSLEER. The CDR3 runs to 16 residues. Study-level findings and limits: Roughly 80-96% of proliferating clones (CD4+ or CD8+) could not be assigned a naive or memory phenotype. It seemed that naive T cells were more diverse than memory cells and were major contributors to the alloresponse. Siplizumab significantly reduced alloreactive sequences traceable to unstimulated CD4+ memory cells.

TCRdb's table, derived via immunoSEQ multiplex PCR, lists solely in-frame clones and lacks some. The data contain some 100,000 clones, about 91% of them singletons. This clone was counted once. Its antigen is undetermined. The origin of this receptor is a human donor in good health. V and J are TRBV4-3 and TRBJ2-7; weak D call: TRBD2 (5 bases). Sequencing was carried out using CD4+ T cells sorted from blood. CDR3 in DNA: TGCGCCAGCAGCCAAGGAGGTACGGCCGGGGTCTACGAGCAGTACTTC. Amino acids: CASSQGGTAGVYEQYF.